Listed here are 31 T cell receptor beta chains from one sample, sequenced in a study of shared clonotypes between healthy human individuals. Method: immunoSEQ multiplex PCR; TCRdb's copy keeps in-frame clones and lacks some. The sample contains more than 2,000,000 clones, approximately 92% of which appear only once. Sequencing input: naive CD4+ T cells sorted from blood. Subset of the sample: CD45RA+ positively selected. The receptors derive from a man aged 18-30 years in good health.

The chain combines TRBV5-1 with TRBJ2-1, with 7 bases that match TRBD2. V lost 1 base and J lost 0; bases outside the gene matches: 7. The CDR3 length is 17 residues. In germline, CDR1 is SGHRS, CDR2 YFSETQ. The CDR3 loop reads CASSLQTSASSYNEQFF. DNA of the CDR3: TGCGCCAGCAGCTTGCAAACTAGCGCGAGCTCCTACAATGAGCAGTTCTTC.

With respect to this clone: The identical CDR3 is also encoded by other nucleotide sequences in the sample. This chain connects TRBV5-4 to TRBJ2-7; tentative D call: TRBD2 (6 bases). The CDR3 length is 16 residues. Germline V CDR1 and CDR2: SGHNT, YYREEE (reference sequence). Trimming shortened V by 0 bases and J by 0 bases, and 13 bases separated the two germline ends. The chain's CDR3 is CASSLGGLGGSYEQYF. CDR3 nucleotides: TGTGCCAGCAGCTTGGGGGGACTCGGCGGCTCCTACGAGCAGTACTTC. Together with reference TRBV5-4 and TRBJ2-7, the CDR3 gives the full variable domain: ETGVTQSPTHLIKTRGQQVTLRCSSQSGHNTVSWYQQALGQGPQFIFQYYREEENGRGNFPPRFSGLQFPNYSSELNVNALELDDSALYLCASSLGGLGGSYEQYFGPGTRLTVT.

V gene TRBV19 combines with J gene TRBJ1-1, with no clear D. Per germline, CDR1 LNHDA and CDR2 SQIVND (reference sequence). This CDR3 has 13 amino acids. Trimming left V 2 bases short and J 5 bases short, with 9 bases between. The CDR3 spells CASSILKRTEAFF. In DNA form, the CDR3 reads TGTGCCAGTAGTATATTGAAAAGGACTGAAGCTTTCTTT.

The chain has TRBV4-1 and TRBJ2-1; D unresolved. Trimming pared 1 base from V and 7 bases from J, leaving 11 bases between. The CDR3 length is 14 residues. From germline, CDR1 is MGHRA and CDR2 YSYEKL. CDR3 loop: CASSQALIWNEQFF. CDR3 DNA sequence: TGCGCCAGCAGCCAAGCCTTAATCTGGAATGAGCAGTTCTTC.

The V and J genes are TRBV11-2 and TRBJ1-6, with D uncertain. V was pared by 2 bases and J by 4 bases, with 9 bases between. CDR1 SGHAT and CDR2 FQNNGV come from the germline V gene. CDR3 length equals 15 residues. The CDR3 DNA is TGTGCCAGCAGCTTAAGGGCCCGATATAATTCACCCCTCCACTTT. It codes for CASSLRARYNSPLHF.

The J gene is TRBJ2-3, the V gene TRBV7-8; a possible D gene is TRBD1 (5 bases). There are 15 residues in the CDR3. Trimming left V 1 base short and J 4 bases short, with 12 bases between. CDR1 is SGHVS and CDR2 is FQNEAQ in the germline V gene. CDR3 in DNA: TGTGCCAGCAGCTTAGAGGGGTGGGGCCCAGATACGCAGTATTTT. Its protein is CASSLEGWGPDTQYF.

This clone has a single count. V is TRBV7-6 and J is TRBJ2-1; D unresolved. Germline CDR1 is SGHVS and CDR2 is FNYEAQ. Trimming left V 1 base short and J 3 bases short, with 10 bases between. This CDR3 contains 15 residues. Here the CDR3 DNA reads TGTGCCAGCAGCTTAGTAGCTGGGTACTACAATGAGCAGTTCTTC. Protein product: CASSLVAGYYNEQFF.

V gene TRBV7-9 combines with J gene TRBJ2-1; the match to TRBD1 covers 7 bases. Germline V gives CDR1 SEHNR, CDR2 FQNEAQ (reference sequence). CDR3 length: 15 residues. V shed 8 bases and J 5 bases; nucleotides not matched to a gene: 12. In DNA, the CDR3 is TGTGCCAGCTCAGGGGCGAGACAGGGCCACAATGAGCAGTTCTTC. It encodes CASSGARQGHNEQFF.

The CDR3 protein is CASSPLRGTGEDFGYTF. CDR3 coding DNA: TGTGCCAGCTCACCATTGAGAGGGACAGGGGAAGACTTTGGCTACACCTTC. The gene calls are TRBV18 and TRBJ1-2; 10 bases match TRBD1. The CDR3 has 17 residues. Looked up from germline, CDR1 is KGHSH and CDR2 is LQKENI. The J segment lost 7 bases and the V segment lost 2 bases, leaving 13 bases of the junction unmatched. The entire variable domain, with the rest obtained from reference TRBV18 and TRBJ1-2, is as follows: NAGVMQNPRHLVRRRGQEARLRCSPMKGHSHVYWYRQLPEEGLKFMVYLQKENIIDESGMPKERFSAEFPKEGPSILRIQQVVRGDSAAYFCASSPLRGTGEDFGYTFGSGTRLTVV.

The rearrangement uses TRBV5-1 and TRBJ2-2, with D possibly being TRBD2 (5 bases). This CDR3 has 15 residues. Germline V gene lookup returns CDR1 SGHRS and CDR2 YFSETQ. Deletions cut 3 bases from V and 6 bases from J, with 15 bases between. The CDR3 DNA sequence: TGCGCCAGCAGCTCTACCCAACTAGTCTCCGGGGAGCTGTTTTTT. Encoded protein: CASSSTQLVSGELFF. Full variable domain (rest looked up from reference TRBV5-1 and TRBJ2-2): KAGVTQTPRYLIKTRGQQVTLSCSPISGHRSVSWYQQTPGQGLQFLFEYFSETQRNKGNFPGRFSGRQFSNSRSEMNVSTLELGDSALYLCASSSTQLVSGELFFGEGSRLTVL.

The chain joins TRBV7-9 to TRBJ1-2; TRBD1 is a possible D gene (6 bases). The germline V gene encodes CDR1 SEHNR and CDR2 FQNEAQ (reference sequence). The CDR3 length is 13 residues. V was shortened by 5 bases and J by 6 bases, with 13 bases between the two germline ends. The DNA for the CDR3 is TGTGCCAGCAGCCTGACAGGCTCGGATGGCTACACCTTC. Its translation is CASSLTGSDGYTF.

The rearrangement joins TRBV27 to TRBJ2-7, with no clear D. Germline values: CDR1 MNHEY, CDR2 SMNVEV (reference sequence). V was trimmed by 6 bases and J by 2 bases, leaving 14 bases between them. This CDR3 region has 14 residues. CDR3: CASRNGGVPYEQYF. The CDR3 DNA reads as TGTGCCAGCAGGAATGGTGGCGTTCCCTACGAGCAGTACTTC.

CDR3 protein: CASSPTSGSIDTQYF. CDR3 sequence (DNA): TGTGCCAGCAGCCCCACTAGCGGGTCGATAGATACGCAGTATTTT. This rearrangement joins TRBV11-2 to TRBJ2-3; 9 nucleotides match TRBD2. This CDR3 region has 15 residues. Trimming cost V 5 bases and J 5 bases; bases outside gene matches: 8. CDR1 SGHAT and CDR2 FQNNGV come from the germline V gene.

A remark on this clone: The sample holds other DNA sequences that translate to the same CDR3. V and J are TRBV15 and TRBJ2-1, with 7 bases identical to TRBD1. Trimming removed 5 bases from V and 2 bases from J; junction bases left unmatched: 6. Germline CDR1 LNHNV, CDR2 YYDKDF (reference sequence). The CDR3 has 15 amino acids. The CDR3 DNA reads as TGTGCCACCAGCGGTCGACAGGGTCCCTACAATGAGCAGTTCTTC. Protein product: CATSGRQGPYNEQFF.

The rearrangement links TRBV28 to TRBJ2-1; D is perhaps TRBD2 (6 bases). With 10 bases removed from V and 9 bases from J, the gap between germline ends came to 13 bases. Per germline, CDR1 MDHEN and CDR2 SYDVKM. The CDR3 runs to 11 residues. CDR3 nucleotides: TGTGCCATCGAGGAGGGTCGTGAGCAGTTCTTC. This sequence encodes CAIEEGREQFF.

The chain uses TRBV2 and TRBJ2-2, with 7 bases matching TRBD1. The V segment lost 9 bases and the J segment 4 bases; nucleotides outside the gene matches: 8. The germline gives CDR1 SNHLY, CDR2 FYNNEI. This CDR3 is built from 14 residues. DNA for the CDR3: TGTGCCAGAAAGAATACAGGGGCCACCGGGGAGCTGTTTTTT. Translation gives CARKNTGATGELFF.

V usage is TRBV4-3 and J usage is TRBJ2-7; no definite D call. The germline CDR1 and CDR2 sequences are LGHNA and YSLEER. V lost 4 bases to trimming and J lost 3 bases, with 4 bases between them. The CDR3 covers 11 residues. CDR3 amino acids: CASSLVYEQYF. CDR3 nucleotide sequence: TGCGCCAGCAGCCTAGTCTACGAGCAGTACTTC.

V gene TRBV7-9 combines with J gene TRBJ2-3; 10 bases agree with TRBD2. J was trimmed by 1 base and V by 10 bases; bases with no gene match: 2. The germline gives CDR1 SEHNR, CDR2 FQNEAQ (reference sequence). The CDR3 is 13 residues long. CDR3: CATGTSGTDTQYF. The CDR3 DNA is TGTGCCACCGGGACTAGCGGCACAGATACGCAGTATTTT. The whole variable domain, remainder taken from reference TRBV7-9 and TRBJ2-3, is DTGVSQNPRHKITKRGQNVTFRCDPISEHNRLYWYRQTLGQGPEFLTYFQNEAQLEKSRLLSDRFSAERPKGSFSTLEIQRTEQGDSAMYLCATGTSGTDTQYFGPGTRLTVL.

In this sample, this clone turned up once. The chain carries TRBV6-1 and TRBJ1-1; TRBD1 matches at 8 bases. This CDR3 spans 15 amino acids. Losses at the gene ends were 5 bases for V and 3 bases for J; bases not matched to a gene: 8. Germline V gene sequence: CDR1 MNHNS, CDR2 SASEGT. CDR3 sequence reads: CASSIYRGVDTEAFF. DNA for the CDR3: TGTGCCAGCAGTATATACAGGGGGGTGGACACTGAAGCTTTCTTT.

V and J are TRBV19 and TRBJ1-2; D is possibly TRBD1 (6 bases). V gave up 4 bases and J gave up 2 bases, with 11 bases separating them. Looked up from germline, CDR1 is LNHDA and CDR2 is SQIVND (reference sequence). This CDR3 contains 14 residues. The DNA of the CDR3 is TGTGCCAGTAGTACCCCCGGGACAAACTATGGCTACACCTTC. Protein: CASSTPGTNYGYTF.

This clone was counted once. V and J are TRBV6-5 and TRBJ2-3; D gene uncertain. Germline V gene lookup returns CDR1 MNHEY and CDR2 SVGAGI. V lost 5 bases, J lost 2 bases, and 11 bases lay in between. The CDR3 length is 14 residues. In nucleotides, the CDR3 is TGTGCCAGCAGTCGACGGGCACACACAGATACGCAGTATTTT. Translated: CASSRRAHTDTQYF.

This clone showed up just a few times. The same CDR3 is also encoded by other DNA sequences in this sample. This sequence joins TRBV19 and TRBJ1-2; TRBD1 might be the D (5 bases). Per the germline V gene, CDR1 is LNHDA and CDR2 is SQIVND (reference sequence). This CDR3 is 12 amino acids long. V was clipped by 5 bases and J by 4 bases, with 8 bases between them. CDR3 DNA sequence: TGTGCCAGTAGTGGGCAGGGCTATGGCTACACCTTC. This gives the protein CASSGQGYGYTF.

V is TRBV30 and J is TRBJ2-4; D gene uncertain. Trimming cost V 0 bases and J 5 bases, with 5 bases left between them. The CDR3 has 12 amino acids. Germline values: CDR1 GTSNPN, CDR2 SVGIG (reference sequence). The CDR3 DNA reads TGTGCCTGGAGTGTAGTTGAAAACATTCAGTACTTC. This translates into CAWSVVENIQYF.

The V call is TRBV6-4, the J call TRBJ1-5; no clear D gene. The CDR3 is 13 amino acids. Germline loops: CDR1 MRHNA, CDR2 SNTAGT. The V end was cut by 3 bases, the J end by 11 bases, with 14 bases between. The CDR3 sequence is CASSEIAGVAQHF. The CDR3 DNA follows: TGTGCCAGCAGTGAAATAGCGGGAGTGGCCCAGCATTTT.

The chain recombines TRBV7-2 with TRBJ1-1; maybe TRBD1 (5 bases). CDR3 size: 15 residues. V lost 1 base to trimming and J lost 4 bases, with 13 bases between them. CDR1 SGHTA and CDR2 FQGNSA come from the germline V gene. The CDR3 loop reads CASSLVQGLGTEAFF. CDR3 nucleotide sequence: TGTGCCAGCAGCTTAGTGCAGGGCCTTGGCACTGAAGCTTTCTTT.

The CDR3 spells CAWSVRLALGDEQYF. Written as DNA, the CDR3 is TGTGCCTGGAGTGTACGACTAGCCTTAGGCGACGAGCAGTACTTC. The V and J genes are TRBV30 and TRBJ2-7; 7 nucleotides line up with TRBD2. CDR1 is GTSNPN, CDR2 SVGIG, per germline (reference sequence). V gave up 0 bases and J gave up 5 bases; unmatched junction bases: 10. This CDR3 contains 15 residues.

The chain combines TRBV28 with TRBJ1-2; D not resolved. V was cut by 7 bases and J by 2 bases, with 17 bases left in between. The CDR3 extends over 15 amino acids. The germline V gene encodes CDR1 MDHEN and CDR2 SYDVKM. As DNA, the CDR3 is TGTGCCAGCATCTTGAGAGGATTCGGCAACTATGGCTACACCTTC. Amino acid sequence: CASILRGFGNYGYTF.

The V and J genes are TRBV18 and TRBJ2-7; TRBD1 matches 7 bases. There are 15 residues in the CDR3. Per the germline V gene, CDR1 is KGHSH and CDR2 is LQKENI. J was trimmed by 2 bases and V by 6 bases; bases with no gene match: 10. The CDR3 region has the DNA TGTGCCAGCTCGCCAACAGGGGCTCCCGCCTACGAGCAGTACTTC. This sequence encodes CASSPTGAPAYEQYF.

As for this clone: The same CDR3 also results from other DNA sequences found in this sample. The rearrangement links TRBV9 to TRBJ1-1; D remains ambiguous. This CDR3 comprises 14 residues. Germline V gene data show CDR1 as SGDLS and CDR2 as YYNGEE. Trimming shortened V by 0 bases and J by 0 bases, and 6 bases separated the two germline ends. The DNA of the CDR3 is TGTGCCAGCAGCGTAGGACCTATGAACACTGAAGCTTTCTTT. This sequence encodes CASSVGPMNTEAFF.

This clone has only one observation. The J gene is TRBJ2-7, the V gene TRBV28; 7 nucleotides agree with TRBD1. Looked up from germline, CDR1 is MDHEN and CDR2 is SYDVKM. Losses at the gene ends were 4 bases for V and 1 base for J; bases not matched to a gene: 4. This CDR3 spans 14 amino acids. CDR3 amino acids: CASSSRTGSYEQYF. DNA for the CDR3: TGTGCCAGCAGTTCAAGGACAGGTTCCTACGAGCAGTACTTC.

This clone was detected only once. The chain links TRBV7-6 to TRBJ2-6, with D perhaps assigned TRBD1 or TRBD2 (5 bases each). Per germline, CDR1 SGHVS and CDR2 FNYEAQ. This CDR3 has 16 residues. Trimming removed 2 bases from V and 0 bases from J, with 8 bases in between. DNA for the CDR3: TGTGCCAGCAGCTTATCTGGGGGCTCTGGGGCCAACGTCCTGACTTTC. Amino acids: CASSLSGGSGANVLTF.